This TCR beta chain was sequenced during a study of beta chain features in type 1 diabetes. In total, each donor contributed a single heparinised blood draw that averaged around 110 mL. Reverse transcribing all isolated RNA meant expressed TCRB transcripts were sequenced. The repertoire was sequenced with immunoSEQ multiplex PCR; TCRdb's copy has only in-frame clones and lacks some. The table lists about 190,000 clones, under 9.5% of them singletons. General observations from the study: Type 1 diabetes patients had moderately but significantly shorter TCRB CDR3s in all four CD4+ subsets.

CDR3 length equals 15 residues. This clone was observed a few times. Its antigen remains unidentified. This receptor was taken from a man between 18 and 29 years old with type 1 diabetes. The genes are TRBV21-1 and TRBJ1-6; the table's D call, TRBD1, was not checked against the DNA. TRBV21-1 is tagged as a pseudogene. The source material was central memory CD4+ T cells from blood. DNA for the CDR3: TGTGCCAGCAGCAAAGAGGGCAGGGGTCCCACCCCCCTCCACTTT. This translates into CASSKEGRGPTPLHF.